Sequencing of this T cell receptor (beta chain) was carried out in a study of cytomegalovirus exposure and HLA in healthy donors. Study as a whole: From roughly 180 million T cells, an earlier analysis saw 120 million or so unique TCR beta sequences. The study, taken as a whole, reports: In a later analysis, TCR beta V- and J-gene trimming showed a link to a missense DCLRE1C variant.

A multiplex PCR was run with 60 Vbeta primers and 13 Jbeta primers. Produced via immunoSEQ multiplex PCR; TCRdb's table is partial and in-frame only. This sample yields over 100,000 clones, of which more than 60% are seen a single time; 2% to 2.5% belongs to the top ten. About this clone itself: The antigen is not known.

Sequenced sample: PBMCs. This clonotype was sampled from a woman in her 40s in good health and CMV-seropositive.

CDR3 sequence reads: CASSLGGQGYGYTF. The CDR3 nucleotides read TGTGCCAGCAGTTTAGGGGGACAGGGCTATGGCTACACCTTC. The chain joins TRBV6-6 to TRBJ1-2; TRBD1 agrees at 9 bases. Germline CDR1 MNHNY, CDR2 SVGAGI (reference sequence). The CDR3 consists of 14 residues. V gave up 4 bases and J gave up 4 bases; unmatched junction bases: 4.